The clone carrying this T cell receptor (beta chain) appeared once. In the original analysis: Reference gene primer amplification gave nucleated cell count estimates. Measured with immunoSEQ multiplex PCR; TCRdb has only the in-frame clones, and not every one. The DNA gave D and trimming, while V, J and clone size come from that table. The sample has some 130,000 clones, about 79% seen once. The data stem from a study of blood T cell repertoires in COVID-19. Study-level information: The United States, Italy and Spain provided the acute and convalescent COVID-19 samples. The analysed material was cDNA or gDNA that came from T cells, B-cell-depleted T cells, or PBMCs.

The CDR3 extends over 15 amino acids. Germline-derived CDR1 and CDR2 are MNHEY and SMNVEV (reference sequence). Trimming took 1 base from V and 4 from J, leaving 13 bases between them. This receptor was obtained from a woman of 80 years or more with acute or convalescent COVID-19. The gene calls are TRBV27 and TRBJ1-1, with D possibly TRBD1 on 6 matching bases. The source material was peripheral blood. In nucleotides, the CDR3 is TGTGCCAGCAGTTTATTGGGGGCTGGGGGCACTGAAGCTTTCTTT. Residues: CASSLLGAGGTEAFF.